The 21 T cell receptor beta chains presented below share a single source sample, sequenced in a study of cytomegalovirus exposure and HLA in healthy donors (dated by TCRdb to 2016 to 2017). Library creation used the immunoSEQ multiplex PCR assay. A mixture of 60 forward primers for TCR Vbeta segments and 13 reverse primers for TCR Jbeta segments was used in the multiplex PCR. TCRdb stores this immuneACCESS table with in-frame sequences only. Part of the clones is absent; in the studies checked, under half of the shortfall reflects unresolved V genes, and no reason is known for the rest. Counted in this sample were under 200,000 clones; around four fifths of them appeared once. More than 1.1% of the sample comes from the top ten. The material sequenced was PBMCs. The receptors derive from a woman in her twenties or thirties in good health and CMV-seronegative.

V is TRBV5-1 and J is TRBJ1-4, with D unclear. Trimming removed 0 bases at V and 3 bases at J, with 12 bases between. Per germline, CDR1 SGHRS and CDR2 YFSETQ. The CDR3 has 16 residues. Here the CDR3 reads CASSLGGRGSNEKLFF. As DNA, the CDR3 is TGCGCCAGCAGCTTGGGCGGGCGGGGTTCTAATGAAAAACTGTTTTTT.

The chain has TRBV23-1 and TRBJ1-5; weak D call: TRBD1 (5 bases). TRBV23-1 is reported as an ORF; its role is uncertain. The CDR3 is 15 residues long. The germline V and J ends were trimmed by 4 bases and 0 bases, with 10 bases remaining between them. This chain's CDR3 is CASSPPGLSNQPQHF. The CDR3 bases are TGCGCCAGCAGTCCCCCGGGACTTAGCAATCAGCCCCAGCATTTT.

The V call is TRBV4-1, the J call TRBJ1-2, with 10 bases that match TRBD1. V was clipped by 3 bases and J by 3 bases; unmatched bases: 7. The germline gives CDR1 MGHRA, CDR2 YSYEKL. This CDR3 is 16 amino acids long. The CDR3 sequence: CASSQIGQGGDYGYTF. The CDR3 bases are TGCGCCAGCAGCCAGATCGGACAGGGGGGGGACTATGGCTACACCTTC.

The chain has TRBV6-6 and TRBJ1-1, with D possibly TRBD1 on 5 matching bases. From germline, CDR1 is MNHNY and CDR2 SVGAGI (reference sequence). The CDR3 consists of 16 residues. V lost 6 bases, J lost 6 bases, and 23 bases lay in between. The CDR3 DNA sequence: TGTGCCAGCAGATCCGACAGACGGAGGGTTAACGCTGAAGCTTTCTTT. Residues: CASRSDRRRVNAEAFF.

This clone appeared a few times. The chain couples TRBV5-4 to TRBJ2-7, with TRBD1 matching over 7 bases. V lost 4 bases, J lost 0 bases, and 10 bases stayed unmatched. This CDR3 contains 16 residues. In germline, CDR1 is SGHNT, CDR2 YYREEE (reference sequence). CDR3 region: CASSRPGGFPSYEQYF. The CDR3, as DNA: TGTGCCAGCAGCAGGCCAGGGGGATTCCCCTCCTACGAGCAGTACTTC.

In DNA, the CDR3 is TGTGCCTGGAGCAGGGGGTGGTTTGGAATGAACACTGAAGCTTTCTTT. This translates into CAWSRGWFGMNTEAFF. J is TRBJ1-1 and V is TRBV30; 7 bases align to TRBD1. In germline, CDR1 is GTSNPN, CDR2 SVGIG (reference sequence). The CDR3 loop spans 16 amino acids. Unmatched junction bases numbered 10, after V lost 3 bases and J lost 0 bases.

The chain couples TRBV28 to TRBJ1-2; D remains unclear. CDR3 size: 14 residues. The germline CDR1 and CDR2 sequences are MDHEN and SYDVKM. The ends were cut back, 5 bases at V and 5 bases at J, with 15 bases in the middle. The CDR3 DNA sequence: TGTGCCAGCAGTCCTCTGGCGGGCGTGTATGGCTACACCTTC. Amino acids: CASSPLAGVYGYTF.

The V call is TRBV7-6, the J call TRBJ2-3, with TRBD2 matching over 8 bases. V shed 1 base and J 2 bases; nucleotides not matched to a gene: 5. CDR3 length: 16 amino acids. Looked up from germline, CDR1 is SGHVS and CDR2 is FNYEAQ. CDR3 coding DNA: TGTGCCAGCAGCTTAGTAGTAGCGGGGATCACAGATACGCAGTATTTT. Translating gives CASSLVVAGITDTQYF.

Written as DNA, the CDR3 is TGCGCCAGCAGCTTGGGGTCGGGTGGAGAGACCCAGTACTTC. It encodes CASSLGSGGETQYF. The chain is built from TRBV5-1 and TRBJ2-5; D remains unclear. Trimming took off 0 bases at V and 4 bases at J, with 10 bases between the two ends. CDR1 is SGHRS and CDR2 is YFSETQ in the germline V gene. The CDR3 covers 14 residues.

The chain links TRBV5-1 to TRBJ1-1, with TRBD1 as a possible D gene (6 bases). The V end lost 4 bases, the J end lost 0 bases, and 16 bases lay between the germline ends. Per germline, CDR1 SGHRS and CDR2 YFSETQ. The CDR3 extends over 16 amino acids. CDR3 nucleotides: TGCGCCAGCAGCAAGCCCACAGGGACCATGAACACTGAAGCTTTCTTT. It yields the protein CASSKPTGTMNTEAFF.

The CDR3 DNA follows: TGTGCCAGCAGCCGGCTAGCGGGGAACACCGGGGAGCTGTTTTTT. Its protein product is CASSRLAGNTGELFF. This chain joins TRBV28 and TRBJ2-2, with 8 bases fitting TRBD2. Germline loops: CDR1 MDHEN, CDR2 SYDVKM. CDR3 length equals 15 residues. V shed 6 bases and J 1 base; nucleotides not matched to a gene: 4.

This sequence joins TRBV6-5 and TRBJ2-4; D is uncertain. The length of the CDR3 is 16 residues. Germline V lookup: CDR1 MNHEY, CDR2 SVGAGI. Trimming took off 2 bases at V and 1 base at J, with 12 bases between the two ends. In DNA form, the CDR3 reads TGTGCCAGCAGTTACCACAGAGACACTGCCAAAAACATTCAGTACTTC. Its translation is CASSYHRDTAKNIQYF.

The chain carries TRBV5-5 and TRBJ1-4, with D unclear. This CDR3 region has 15 residues. The V gene lost 4 bases and the J gene lost 0 bases, with 10 bases spanning the gap. Germline V lookup: CDR1 SGHKS, CDR2 YYEKEE (reference sequence). The CDR3 here is CASSQDGATNEKLFF. CDR3 DNA sequence: TGTGCCAGCAGCCAAGACGGGGCAACTAATGAAAAACTGTTTTTT.

In regard to this clone: The identical CDR3 is also encoded by other nucleotide sequences in the sample. This rearrangement joins TRBV30 to TRBJ2-3; 11 bases line up with TRBD2. CDR1 is GTSNPN and CDR2 is SVGIG in the germline V gene (reference sequence). Trimming at V came to 1 base and at J to 5 bases, leaving 11 bases not matched to a gene. The CDR3 has 17 residues. This chain's CDR3 is CAWSDGLAGGLVDTQYF. The CDR3 bases are TGTGCCTGGAGTGACGGCTTAGCGGGGGGGCTTGTAGATACGCAGTATTTT.

The chain has TRBV6-5 and TRBJ2-2; TRBD1 is a possible D gene (6 bases). The germline V gene has CDR1 MNHEY and CDR2 SVGAGI. V was shortened by 4 bases and J by 6 bases, with 15 bases between the two germline ends. The CDR3 loop spans 15 amino acids. CDR3 in amino acids: CASSLFRGKAGELFF. CDR3 nucleotide sequence: TGTGCCAGCAGTTTGTTCAGGGGAAAGGCCGGGGAGCTGTTTTTT.

The rearrangement uses TRBV5-1 and TRBJ1-4; the match to TRBD1 covers 8 bases. Germline V lookup: CDR1 SGHRS, CDR2 YFSETQ. The CDR3 length is 14 residues. V gave up 5 bases and J gave up 7 bases; unmatched junction bases: 7. The CDR3 DNA is TGCGCCAGCAGTTTGACAGGGGTCGCTGAAAAACTGTTTTTT. The encoded protein is CASSLTGVAEKLFF.

This chain connects TRBV2 to TRBJ1-1; D remains ambiguous. The germline V gene encodes CDR1 SNHLY and CDR2 FYNNEI. V was cut by 2 bases and J by 4 bases, with 14 bases left in between. CDR3 length: 15 residues. CDR3 in DNA: TGTGCCAGCAGTGAATTTGGGCTGGGTGGCACTGAAGCTTTCTTT. This encodes CASSEFGLGGTEAFF.

Comments on this clone: Additional DNA sequences in this sample encode the identical CDR3. The chain has TRBV6-5 and TRBJ1-2; the D is unclear. This CDR3 comprises 13 residues. Trimming removed 2 bases at V and 4 bases at J, with 8 bases between. CDR1 MNHEY and CDR2 SVGAGI come from the germline V gene. The CDR3, as DNA: TGTGCCAGCAGTTACGGTCCAGGCTATGGCTACACCTTC. This gives the protein CASSYGPGYGYTF.

The chain joins TRBV10-1 to TRBJ2-7; 8 bases line up with TRBD1. Germline-derived CDR1 and CDR2 are WNHNN and SYGVQD (reference sequence). The CDR3 consists of 14 residues. With 11 bases clipped from V and 3 bases from J, the junction kept 12 bases outside the gene matches. The CDR3 nucleotides are TGCGCCGCGACTACCAGGACAGGGAACTACGAGCAGTACTTC. This codes for CAATTRTGNYEQYF.

The rearrangement joins TRBV9 to TRBJ2-3; a weak D match, TRBD1 (6 bases). Trimming pared 3 bases from V and 1 base from J, leaving 15 bases between. Germline assignment: CDR1 SGDLS and CDR2 YYNGEE. CDR3 length equals 16 residues. The CDR3 nucleotides are TGTGCCAGCAGCGGAGCAGGCAGGGGCGGCACAGATACGCAGTATTTT. Translated: CASSGAGRGGTDTQYF.

The V call is TRBV2, the J call TRBJ2-1; 9 nucleotides agree with TRBD2. The germline CDR1 and CDR2 sequences are SNHLY and FYNNEI. Germline trimming cut 1 base from V and 6 bases from J; bases unmatched to any gene: 4. CDR3 length: 15 residues. This CDR3 is CASSEGATSGNEQFF. The DNA of the CDR3 is TGTGCCAGCAGTGAAGGGGCGACTAGCGGCAATGAGCAGTTCTTC. Full variable domain (rest looked up from reference TRBV2 and TRBJ2-1): EPEVTQTPSHQVTQMGQEVILRCVPISNHLYFYWYRQILGQKVEFLVSFYNNEISEKSEIFDDQFSVERPDGSNFTLKIRSTKLEDSAMYFCASSEGATSGNEQFFGPGTRLTVL.